These T cell receptor beta chains were read from a single sample in a study of a mutant IDH1 vaccine in newly diagnosed glioma. TCRdb keeps only in-frame clones here, not all; method: immunoSEQ multiplex PCR. The sample lists 30,000 or so clones; roughly four fifths were seen once. The sequenced sample was PBMCs, obtained from a glioma patient treated with radiotherapy, temozolomide or both. All receptors come from a man younger than 45 with glioma. Each CDR3 is given with its conserved first and last residue. Each record gives: V gene, J gene, D gene, CDR3 DNA, CDR3 protein. D genes are given only for firm matches.

v_call: TRBV6-1; j_call: TRBJ2-4; d_call: TRBD1; cdr3_nt: TGTGCCAGCAGTGTGTACAGGGGGGCCAAAAACATTCAGTACTTC; cdr3_aa: CASSVYRGAKNIQYF
v_call: TRBV27; j_call: TRBJ2-2; d_call: NA; cdr3_nt: TGTGCCAGCAGTTTAAATTCCGGGGAGCTGTTTTTT; cdr3_aa: CASSLNSGELFF
v_call: TRBV4-2; j_call: TRBJ2-7; d_call: NA; cdr3_nt: TGTGCCAGCAGCCAAGATTACGGGGTCGAGCAGTACTTC; cdr3_aa: CASSQDYGVEQYF
v_call: TRBV27; j_call: TRBJ2-7; d_call: TRBD2; cdr3_nt: TGTGCCAGCACTGACCGGACTAGCGGAGGATATCAGCAGTACTTC; cdr3_aa: CASTDRTSGGYQQYF
v_call: TRBV14; j_call: TRBJ2-1; d_call: TRBD2; cdr3_nt: TGTGCCAGCAGCGAACTAGCGGGAGAAAGGGGTGAGCAGTTCTTC; cdr3_aa: CASSELAGERGEQFF
v_call: TRBV13; j_call: TRBJ1-4; d_call: TRBD1; cdr3_nt: TGTGCCAGCAGCTTTTCGACAGGGGGGGGTGAAAAACTGTTTTTT; cdr3_aa: CASSFSTGGGEKLFF
v_call: TRBV7-9; j_call: TRBJ2-1; d_call: NA; cdr3_nt: TGTGCCAGCAGCTTAGGAGGTGGGAATGAGCAGTTCTTC; cdr3_aa: CASSLGGGNEQFF
v_call: TRBV10-3; j_call: TRBJ1-1; d_call: NA; cdr3_nt: TGTGCCATCAGTGCGGCCACTGAAGCTTTCTTT; cdr3_aa: CAISAATEAFF
v_call: TRBV5-1; j_call: TRBJ1-2; d_call: TRBD1; cdr3_nt: TGCGCCAGCAGCTTGGCCGGGACAGGGGACGGCTACACCTTC; cdr3_aa: CASSLAGTGDGYTF
v_call: TRBV6-6; j_call: TRBJ1-1; d_call: NA; cdr3_nt: TGTGCCAGCAGTTACCCGGGACAACAGAACACTGAAGCTTTCTTT; cdr3_aa: CASSYPGQQNTEAFF
v_call: TRBV2; j_call: TRBJ1-5; d_call: NA; cdr3_nt: TGTGCCAGCACGGGGGATAGCAATCAGCCCCAGCATTTT; cdr3_aa: CASTGDSNQPQHF
v_call: TRBV4-1; j_call: TRBJ1-1; d_call: NA; cdr3_nt: TGCGCCAGCAGCCAAGATGGGCGATATATGAACACTGAAGCTTTCTTT; cdr3_aa: CASSQDGRYMNTEAFF
v_call: TRBV19; j_call: TRBJ2-4; d_call: NA; cdr3_nt: TGTGCCAGTAGTATAACGGGCAGGTCCCTCTTAGCCAAAAACATTCAGTACTTC; cdr3_aa: CASSITGRSLLAKNIQYF
v_call: TRBV9; j_call: TRBJ1-4; d_call: TRBD1; cdr3_nt: TGTGCCAGCAGCCCCAATCCAGGGGGAGGTAATGAAAAACTGTTTTTT; cdr3_aa: CASSPNPGGGNEKLFF
v_call: TRBV19; j_call: TRBJ2-2; d_call: TRBD2; cdr3_nt: TGTGCCAGTAGTAAGGGACTAGCGGGCACCGGGGAGCTGTTTTTT; cdr3_aa: CASSKGLAGTGELFF